Listed below are T cell receptor beta chains from one sample, sequenced in a study of T-cell memory formation after mild COVID-19. TCRdb called the 5' RACE reads again in MiXCR, with one record for every CDR3 protein. The table lists under 700,000 distinct CDR3 sequences, about a fifth of them singletons. The sample taken for sequencing was PBMCs or a T cell subset sorted from them (not recorded which). The receptors shown here come from an adult woman who had mild COVID-19 (a few samples of this study predate the infection). Cell type and time point are not known. Each CDR3 is given with its conserved first and last residue. The order of the fields is D gene, clone size, J gene, V gene, CDR3 DNA, CDR3 protein. D genes are given only for firm matches. Rows give clone size only sometimes, using once, few, many, or a class for an expanded clone.

>NA|NA|TRBJ2-7|TRBV27
TGTGCCAGCAGCTACGGGACTCCCTACGAGCAGTACTTC
CASSYGTPYEQYF
>TRBD2|many|TRBJ2-5|TRBV5-1
TGCGCCAGCAGCAACCCGGGACTAGCATTGGAGACCCAGTACTTC
CASSNPGLALETQYF
>TRBD1|NA|TRBJ2-7|TRBV30
TGTGCCTGGGGGACAGGAGGCTACGAGCAGTACTTC
CAWGTGGYEQYF
>TRBD1|many|TRBJ1-2|TRBV29-1
TGCAGCATTCGAACAGGGGCTGCCTACTATGGCTACACCTTC
CSIRTGAAYYGYTF
>NA|NA|TRBJ2-1|TRBV5-1
TGCGCCAGCAGCACGCACAGAGACCCCCCGTTGGAGCAGTTCTTC
CASSTHRDPPLEQFF
>TRBD1|NA|TRBJ1-1|TRBV30
TGTGCCTGGAGTCGGGACAGCCCGAACACTGAAGCTTTCTTT
CAWSRDSPNTEAFF
>NA|few|TRBJ2-2|TRBV5-1
TGCGCCAGCAGTTCAACGGGCGGGAACACCGGGGAGCTGTTTTTT
CASSSTGGNTGELFF
>NA|NA|TRBJ2-5|TRBV20-1
TGCAGTGCTAGAGATACCTGGGCCGGAGGGCAAGAGACCCAGTACTTC
CSARDTWAGGQETQYF
>NA|NA|TRBJ2-6|TRBV6-2/TRBV6-3
TGTGCCAGCTTTAAGGGGGTGAAGGTATCGTCCACCGGGGCCAACGTCCTGACTTTC
CASFKGVKVSSTGANVLTF
>TRBD2|few|TRBJ2-1|TRBV7-6
TGTGCCAGCAGCTTAGCGCAGACTAGCGGGGGGCCTCAGAGCTCCTACAATGAGCAGTTCTTC
CASSLAQTSGGPQSSYNEQFF
>TRBD1|NA|TRBJ1-1|TRBV5-1
TGCGCCAGCAGCTTGGCGACAGGGGGGAGAATGAACACTGAAGCTTTCTTT
CASSLATGGRMNTEAFF
>TRBD2|NA|TRBJ2-2|TRBV12-3/TRBV12-4
TGTGCCAGCAAACCGGGACTAGGGTTCACCGGGGAGCTGTTTTTT
CASKPGLGFTGELFF
>TRBD2|NA|TRBJ2-3|TRBV7-2
TGTGCCAGCAGCTTACGGTTTCTAGCGGTACGGTCGAGCACAGATACGCAGTATTTT
CASSLRFLAVRSSTDTQYF
>NA|many|TRBJ2-7|TRBV30
TGTGCCTGGAGTCGACAGACCTACGAGCAGTACTTC
CAWSRQTYEQYF
>TRBD1|few|TRBJ1-1|TRBV5-5
TGTGCCAGCAGCCTAGGGACAGGGGGCTTCACTGAAGCTTTCTTT
CASSLGTGGFTEAFF
>NA|few|TRBJ2-1|TRBV5-1
TGCGCCAGCAGCTCGGACGGTTTCCAATACAATGAGCAGTTCTTC
CASSSDGFQYNEQFF
>NA|NA|TRBJ1-2|TRBV3-1
TGTGCCAGCAGCCAAGGGGTCGTAGGAGGCTACACCTTC
CASSQGVVGGYTF
>TRBD1|NA|TRBJ1-1|TRBV18
TGTGCCAGCTCTGACCGGACAGGCAGAGTGGTGACTGAAGCTTTCTTT
CASSDRTGRVVTEAFF
>TRBD2|NA|TRBJ2-3|TRBV7-9
TGTGCCAGCAGCTTCGGCGGGGGAGCCACAGATACGCAGTATTTT
CASSFGGGATDTQYF
>TRBD1|many|TRBJ2-3|TRBV29-1
TGCAGCGCGGACAGGGCTAGCGCAGATACGCAGTATTTT
CSADRASADTQYF
>TRBD2|NA|TRBJ2-5|TRBV20-1
TGCAGTGCTAGCGGGCCAGCTAGCGGGAAAGAGACCCAGTACTTC
CSASGPASGKETQYF
>NA|few|TRBJ2-1|TRBV9
TGTGCCAGCAGCGTGGGGAACGTCCATGAGCAGTTCTTC
CASSVGNVHEQFF
>TRBD1|NA|TRBJ2-2|TRBV6-5
TGTGCCAGCAGTTATCAGACAGGGACGAACACCGGGGAGCTGTTTTTT
CASSYQTGTNTGELFF
>TRBD2|NA|TRBJ2-1|TRBV6-2/TRBV6-3
TGTGCCAGCAGTTCCAACACCGGGACTAGCGGGGGAAAGTCCTACAATGAGCAGTTCTTC
CASSSNTGTSGGKSYNEQFF
>TRBD1|few|TRBJ2-1|TRBV12-3/TRBV12-4
TGTGCCAGCAGCCCCAGGGGGCGAGCCTACAATGAGCAGTTCTTC
CASSPRGRAYNEQFF
>TRBD2|few|TRBJ2-5|TRBV20-1
TGCAGTGCTAGGGGGACTAGCGGGGTCCAAGAGACCCAGTACTTC
CSARGTSGVQETQYF
>TRBD1|NA|TRBJ2-7|TRBV5-1
TGCGCCAGCAGCCCATACGGGACAGGGGCCTACGAGCAGTACTTC
CASSPYGTGAYEQYF
>NA|NA|TRBJ1-2|TRBV15
TGTGCCACCAGCAGAGAGGGAGTATTTTCAGCTAACTATGGCTACACCTTC
CATSREGVFSANYGYTF
>NA|NA|TRBJ2-1|TRBV6-6
TGTGCCAGCAGACCCAGAGGAGGACTCTCCTACAATGAGCAGTTCTTC
CASRPRGGLSYNEQFF
>TRBD1|few|TRBJ1-1|TRBV20-1
TGCAGTGCTAGAAGGACAGGGGTGATAGGCACTGAAGCTTTCTTT
CSARRTGVIGTEAFF
>NA|few|TRBJ2-7|TRBV7-2
TGTGCCAGCAGTGTACTCGGGGCGGGCTCCTACGAGCAGTACTTC
CASSVLGAGSYEQYF
>NA|few|TRBJ1-5|TRBV20-1
TGCAGTGCTAGGCTTGGTGGGGCAGGTAATCAGCCCCAGCATTTT
CSARLGGAGNQPQHF
>NA|NA|TRBJ1-1|TRBV12-3/TRBV12-4
TGTGCCAGCAGTTTTGGGATGACGAACACTGAAGCTTTCTTT
CASSFGMTNTEAFF
>NA|NA|TRBJ1-1|TRBV29-1
TGCAGCGTTGGGTCCGGGGCCGAAGCTTTCTTT
CSVGSGAEAFF
>TRBD2|many|TRBJ2-2|TRBV6-5
TGTGCCAGCAGGCCAGCGGGGGTGAACACCGGGGAGCTGTTTTTT
CASRPAGVNTGELFF
>TRBD2|NA|TRBJ2-3|TRBV30
TGTGCCAGTCGGACTAGCGGGGGGCAAGATACGCAGTATTTT
CASRTSGGQDTQYF
>TRBD1|few|TRBJ2-5|TRBV5-6
TGTGCCAGCAGCTACGGACAGGGCCAAGAGACCCAGTACTTC
CASSYGQGQETQYF
>TRBD2|NA|TRBJ2-2|TRBV24-1
TGTGCCACCAGTGACTTGGGACTAGCGGGAGCGAACACCGGGGAGCTGTTTTTT
CATSDLGLAGANTGELFF
>TRBD2|few|TRBJ2-5|TRBV12-3/TRBV12-4
TGTGCCAGCAGTCCGATGACTAGCGGGGGGCTTCAAGAGACCCAGTACTTC
CASSPMTSGGLQETQYF
>NA|few|TRBJ2-3|TRBV24-1
TGTGCCACCAGTGATTTAGACAGCAGCACAGATACGCAGTATTTT
CATSDLDSSTDTQYF
>NA|few|TRBJ2-1|TRBV4-2
TGTGCCAGCAGCCAAGAAGGCGGGAAAGGAAATGAGCAGTTCTTC
CASSQEGGKGNEQFF